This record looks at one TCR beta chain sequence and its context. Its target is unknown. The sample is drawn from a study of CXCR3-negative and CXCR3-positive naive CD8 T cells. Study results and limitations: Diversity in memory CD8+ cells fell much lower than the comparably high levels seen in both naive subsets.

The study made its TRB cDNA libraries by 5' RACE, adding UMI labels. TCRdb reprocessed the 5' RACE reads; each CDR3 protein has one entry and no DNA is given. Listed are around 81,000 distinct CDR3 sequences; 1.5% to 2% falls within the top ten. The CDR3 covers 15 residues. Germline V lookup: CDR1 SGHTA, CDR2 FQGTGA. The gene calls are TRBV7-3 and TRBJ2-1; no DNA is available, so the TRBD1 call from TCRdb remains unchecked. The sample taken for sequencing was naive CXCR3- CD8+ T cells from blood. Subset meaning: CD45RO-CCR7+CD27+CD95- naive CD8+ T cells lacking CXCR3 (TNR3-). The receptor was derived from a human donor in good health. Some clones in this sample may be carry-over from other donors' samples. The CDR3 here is CASSFSGDPYNEQFF.